The 23 T cell receptor beta chains reported below all come from one sample, sequenced in a study of T-cell memory formation after mild COVID-19. MiXCR, run by TCRdb on the 5' RACE reads, gives a single entry per CDR3 protein. The sample records about 350,000 distinct CDR3 sequences, approximately 15% being singletons. Specimen: PBMCs or a T cell subset sorted from them (not recorded which). The receptor set was obtained from a man aged 18 to 30 who had mild COVID-19 (a few samples of this study predate the infection). Cell type and time point are not known.

This clonotype was seen a single time. The chain links TRBV11-3 to TRBJ2-7; no firm D call. With 7 bases removed from V and 3 bases from J, the gap between germline ends came to 13 bases. The germline CDR1 and CDR2 sequences are SGHNT and YENEEA. The CDR3 covers 13 residues. The CDR3 DNA follows: TGTGCCAGCACAAGGCAGAACCTCTACGAGCAGTACGTC. Translated: CASTRQNLYEQYV.

V usage is TRBV19 and J usage is TRBJ2-3; no definite D call. The germline V gene has CDR1 LNHDA and CDR2 SQIVND (reference sequence). V shed 6 bases and J shed 1 base, with 8 bases lying between them. The CDR3 extends over 13 amino acids. In DNA form, the CDR3 reads TGTGCCAGTAGCAAACAACGCACAGATACGCAGTATTTT. This sequence encodes CASSKQRTDTQYF.

This rearrangement joins TRBV6-5 to TRBJ2-5, with D unclear. The CDR3 extends over 12 amino acids. The germline V gene has CDR1 MNHEY and CDR2 SVGAGI. Trimming removed 0 bases from V and 7 bases from J, with 6 bases in between. The CDR3: CASSYSLGTQYF. The CDR3 DNA reads as TGTGCCAGCAGTTACTCCCTGGGGACCCAGTACTTC.

This clonotype occurred many times. The chain carries TRBV3-1 and TRBJ2-2, with D hard to call. The CDR3 extends over 14 amino acids. Germline CDR1 is LGHDT and CDR2 is YNNKEL (reference sequence). V lost 0 bases to trimming and J lost 5 bases, with 7 bases between them. CDR3 residues: CASSQDLNTGELFF. CDR3 nucleotide sequence: TGTGCCAGCAGCCAAGATCTGAATACCGGGGAGCTGTTTTTT.

This clonotype occurred a few times. The genes are TRBV2 and TRBJ2-3; 8 nucleotides align to TRBD2. Germline V gives CDR1 SNHLY, CDR2 FYNNEI. This CDR3 is 15 amino acids long. Trimming took 2 bases from V and 6 from J; bases not matched to a gene: 7. The CDR3 loop reads CASSEIGGGGDTQYF. The CDR3 DNA is TGTGCCAGCAGTGAAATCGGGGGGGGTGGTGATACGCAGTATTTT.

V usage is TRBV4-1 and J usage is TRBJ2-5; 8 bases map to TRBD1. The CDR3 spans 14 residues. J was trimmed by 1 base and V by 6 bases; bases with no gene match: 4. CDR1 is MGHRA and CDR2 is YSYEKL in the germline V gene. CDR3 DNA sequence: TGCGCCAGCAGTCGACAGGGGCCCCAAGAGACCCAGTACTTC. Translating it yields CASSRQGPQETQYF.

CDR3 sequence: CSVEAGEAYNEQFF. Here the CDR3 DNA reads TGCAGCGTTGAAGCAGGGGAGGCTTACAATGAGCAGTTCTTC. The chain has TRBV29-1 and TRBJ2-1; D is possibly TRBD1 or TRBD2 (6 bases each). The V end lost 1 base, the J end lost 4 bases, and 11 bases lay between the germline ends. The germline V gene has CDR1 SQVTM and CDR2 ANQGSEA. The CDR3 contains 14 residues.

This chain links TRBV19 with TRBJ1-5; D unresolved. Germline CDR1 LNHDA, CDR2 SQIVND (reference sequence). This CDR3 comprises 14 residues. V lost 0 bases to trimming and J lost 5 bases, with 8 bases between them. This CDR3 is CASSIETLYQPQHF. The CDR3 DNA follows: TGTGCCAGTAGTATAGAGACTTTGTATCAGCCCCAGCATTTT.

The sample holds many counts of this clonotype. This chain joins TRBV5-1 and TRBJ1-1, with 9 bases that match TRBD1. Germline assignment: CDR1 SGHRS and CDR2 YFSETQ. V lost 5 bases, J lost 3 bases, and 11 bases stayed unmatched. The CDR3 runs 16 residues. CDR3 nucleotides: TGCGCCAGCAGGCCCGGGACAGGGACATATTACACTGAAGCTTTCTTT. Protein: CASRPGTGTYYTEAFF.

This clonotype appeared many times. The rearrangement joins TRBV5-1 to TRBJ2-1, with TRBD2 identical over 13 bases. CDR3 length: 15 residues. The V and J ends lost 5 bases and 4 bases, in that order; junction bases with no gene match: 3. The V gene's germline CDR1 is SGHRS and CDR2 YFSETQ. The CDR3 nucleotides read TGCGCCAGCAGACCGACTAGCGGGGGGTACAATGAGCAGTTCTTC. Its protein product is CASRPTSGGYNEQFF.

This clonotype was counted between two and nine times. The V gene is TRBV4-1, the J gene TRBJ1-1, with 10 bases that match TRBD1. The CDR3 length is 15 residues. The V gene end was trimmed by 7 bases and the J gene end by 4 bases; junction bases not matched to a gene: 9. Germline V lookup: CDR1 MGHRA, CDR2 YSYEKL. This CDR3 reads CASTETGGGSTEAFF. For the CDR3, the DNA is TGCGCCAGCACCGAGACAGGGGGCGGTTCCACTGAAGCTTTCTTT.

The chain is built from TRBV7-2 and TRBJ2-3; the D gene is possibly TRBD1 (7 bases). The length of the CDR3 is 12 residues. Germline CDR1 reads SGHTA; CDR2 reads FQGNSA. V lost 3 bases, J lost 10 bases, and 11 bases lay in between. Here the CDR3 reads CASSFARGAQYF. CDR3 in DNA: TGTGCCAGCAGCTTTGCCAGGGGGGCGCAGTATTTT.

In its sample, this clonotype was seen a few times. The rearrangement joins TRBV3-1 to TRBJ2-1, with 9 bases identical to TRBD1. The ends lost 4 bases at V and 5 bases at J; junction bases unmatched: 6. This CDR3 is built from 15 residues. Looked up from germline, CDR1 is LGHDT and CDR2 is YNNKEL (reference sequence). In DNA form, the CDR3 reads TGTGCCAGCAGCCCTGGACAGGGGATCGACAATGAGCAGTTCTTC. This gives the protein CASSPGQGIDNEQFF.

V gene TRBV11-3 combines with J gene TRBJ1-2; D is ambiguous. Germline loops: CDR1 SGHNT, CDR2 YENEEA. The germline V and J ends were trimmed by 2 bases and 8 bases, with 9 bases remaining between them. The CDR3 covers 12 residues. CDR3 loop: CASSLSGKGYTF. For the CDR3, the DNA is TGTGCCAGCAGCTTATCTGGGAAAGGCTACACCTTC.

The chain combines TRBV6-2 or TRBV6-3 with TRBJ2-2; D not certain. This CDR3 comprises 13 residues. Trimming shortened V by 4 bases and J by 3 bases, and 6 bases separated the two germline ends. The V gene's germline CDR1 is MNHEY and CDR2 SVGEGT. CDR3 amino acids: CASSFYYTGELFF. The CDR3 coding sequence is TGTGCCAGCAGTTTCTACTACACCGGGGAGCTGTTTTTT.

J is TRBJ2-3 and V is TRBV20-1; D is possibly TRBD2 (5 bases). With 4 bases removed from V and 2 bases from J, the gap between germline ends came to 16 bases. Germline V gene sequence: CDR1 DFQATT, CDR2 SNEGSKA (reference sequence). The CDR3 runs to 15 residues. CDR3 residues: CSAKTKADFTDTQYF. CDR3 in DNA: TGCAGTGCTAAAACAAAAGCGGATTTCACAGATACGCAGTATTTT.

The chain employs TRBV29-1 and TRBJ1-2, with D hard to call. Deletions cut 3 bases from V and 0 bases from J, with 17 bases between. Germline-derived CDR1 and CDR2 are SQVTM and ANQGSEA. The CDR3 spans 16 residues. CDR3 nucleotide sequence: TGCAGCGTTGAGTATTTGGGATTTGGCCCTAACTATGGCTACACCTTC. As protein: CSVEYLGFGPNYGYTF. The variable domain in full, with the rest retrieved from reference TRBV29-1 and TRBJ1-2, is SAVISQKPSRDICQRGTSLTIQCQVDSQVTMMFWYRQQPGQSLTLIATANQGSEATYESGFVIDKFPISRPNLTFSTLTVSNMSPEDSSIYLCSVEYLGFGPNYGYTFGSGTRLTVV.

This clonotype has more than one count but fewer than ten. The rearrangement links TRBV7-8 to TRBJ1-5; D gene uncertain. CDR1 is SGHVS, CDR2 FQNEAQ, per germline. Trimming cost V 5 bases and J 5 bases, with 13 bases left between them. The CDR3 loop spans 14 amino acids. CDR3 coding DNA: TGTGCCAGCAGCCTATGGTCTGACGATCAGCCCCAGCATTTT. This gives the protein CASSLWSDDQPQHF.

The CDR3 reads CSAREGARAETQYF. CDR3 nucleotides: TGCAGTGCTAGAGAGGGGGCGAGGGCGGAGACCCAGTACTTC. V is TRBV20-1 and J is TRBJ2-5, with D tentatively TRBD1 (6 bases). This CDR3 is built from 14 residues. Germline V gene lookup returns CDR1 DFQATT and CDR2 SNEGSKA (reference sequence). The V gene lost 0 bases and the J gene lost 5 bases, with 13 bases spanning the gap.

The CDR3 loop reads CASSVVPGKRETQYF. The CDR3 region has the DNA TGTGCCAGCAGCGTAGTCCCGGGAAAGAGGGAGACCCAGTACTTC. The chain links TRBV9 to TRBJ2-5; D possibly corresponds to TRBD2 (5 bases). CDR1 SGDLS and CDR2 YYNGEE come from the germline V gene. This CDR3 has 15 amino acids. V was clipped by 0 bases and J by 5 bases, with 14 bases between them.

This clonotype turned up a few times. V gene TRBV6-5 combines with J gene TRBJ1-1; D is perhaps TRBD1 (5 bases). V was pared by 0 bases and J by 3 bases, with 14 bases between. The CDR3 extends over 16 amino acids. The V gene's germline CDR1 is MNHEY and CDR2 SVGAGI. DNA for the CDR3: TGTGCCAGCAGTTACTCGACAGCCCCGGGTCACACTGAAGCTTTCTTT. Translating gives CASSYSTAPGHTEAFF.

The J gene is TRBJ1-1, the V gene TRBV5-1; D is uncertain. V gave up 4 bases and J gave up 1 base, with 11 bases separating them. The CDR3 extends over 14 amino acids. The germline V gene has CDR1 SGHRS and CDR2 YFSETQ. CDR3: CASSNPKGNTEAFF. CDR3 sequence (DNA): TGCGCCAGCAGCAATCCGAAGGGGAACACTGAAGCTTTCTTT. The variable domain in full, with the rest retrieved from reference TRBV5-1 and TRBJ1-1, is KAGVTQTPRYLIKTRGQQVTLSCSPISGHRSVSWYQQTPGQGLQFLFEYFSETQRNKGNFPGRFSGRQFSNSRSEMNVSTLELGDSALYLCASSNPKGNTEAFFGQGTRLTVV.

The V and J genes are TRBV5-4 and TRBJ2-1; D is uncertain. The CDR3 contains 15 residues. The germline gives CDR1 SGHNT, CDR2 YYREEE (reference sequence). Trimming shortened V by 4 bases and J by 0 bases, and 11 bases separated the two germline ends. CDR3: CASSDDGSSYNEQFF. CDR3 coding DNA: TGTGCCAGCAGCGATGACGGAAGCTCCTACAATGAGCAGTTCTTC.